This TCR beta chain was identified in a study of T cells in Graves' hyperthyroidism and ophthalmopathy. Study details: Peripheral blood samples were taken at initial diagnosis, prior to any treatment.

Broader study findings: The model forecast ophthalmopathy, anticipating it by a median approximately 6 months before onset. A model of 13 V-J pairs discriminated ophthalmopathy from stable hyperthyroidism.

Note on this clonotype: What it binds is unknown.

RNA transcripts were the template for amplifying TCR beta CDR3 regions. Primed by the HTBI set, a first-round RT-PCR was run on the TCR CDR3. TCRdb recomputed calls from the multiplex PCR reads with MiXCR, one row per CDR3 protein. Of a few hundred thousand distinct CDR3 sequences listed, about 15% are singletons. V was shortened by 0 bases and J by 2 bases, with 9 bases between the two germline ends. There are 14 residues in the CDR3. Looked up from germline, CDR1 is DFQATT and CDR2 is SNEGSKA (reference sequence). Patients aged 18 to 65 with hyperthyroidism were newly diagnosed, with duration under 2 months.

The sequenced material came from blood. The V gene is TRBV20-1, the J gene TRBJ2-3; TRBD1 is a possible D gene (5 bases). The receptor comes from a woman aged 25 to 39 with Graves' hyperthyroidism. The chain's CDR3 is CSAREGANTDTQYF. The CDR3, as DNA: TGCAGTGCTAGAGAAGGGGCCAACACAGATACGCAGTATTTT.